The T cell receptor (beta chain) described here comes from a study of T cell changes during pregnancy in multiple sclerosis. This clone has only one observation. Germline CDR1 reads MDHEN; CDR2 reads SYDVKM. Trimming removed 3 bases at V and 13 bases at J, with 13 bases between. This CDR3 contains 12 residues. Profiling relied on immunoSEQ multiplex PCR, and the TCRdb table lists in-frame clones only, not all of them. The sample lists 20,000 to 25,000 clones, about 85% occurring once. The chain carries TRBV28 and TRBJ2-1; the D is unclear. The material sequenced was CD8+ T cells from peripheral blood mononuclear cells, taken in the first trimester of pregnancy. The TCR sequence derives from a female donor in good health, enrolled as a control in a pregnancy study. CDR3 bases: TGTGCCAGCAGTTTTCTAAGCCCTCCACAGTTCTTC. Translation: CASSFLSPPQFF.